This entry lists 5 T cell receptor beta chains sequenced from one sample in a study of vaccination effects on CD4 cells after COVID-19. Viral peptide pools were used in the ViraFEST assay to expand antigen-specific CD4+ T cells, and sequencing came afterward. Following an approximately eleven-day culture, CD4+ T cells were purified. BNT162b2 vaccine or mRNA-1273 vaccine was given to participants in two doses. Clones were sequenced by immunoSEQ multiplex PCR, and TCRdb holds only the in-frame ones, with some missing. The sample lists about 72,000 clones; approximately 81% were seen once. These receptors have no known antigen. The input for sequencing was CD4+ T cells from PBMCs cultured with HCoV-229E spike peptides, taken after COVID-19 vaccination. The receptors were sampled from a human donor who received a COVID-19 vaccine.

Concerning this clone itself: At one end the junction does not follow the germline gene, possibly because of a read error. The V call is TRBV2, the J call TRBJ2-3; possible D gene TRBD1, 5 bases. The CDR3 has 15 amino acids. The germline V gene has CDR1 SNHLY and CDR2 FYNNEI. The CDR3 sequence is CASSEDRPSTDTQYF. CDR3 DNA sequence: TGTGCCAGCAGCGAAGACAGACCTAGCACAGATACGCAGTATTTT.

Only one count was recorded for this clone. The chain has TRBV6-5 and TRBJ2-7, with D perhaps matching TRBD1 or TRBD2 (5 bases each). Trimming removed 5 bases at V and 2 bases at J, with 13 bases between. Germline lookup yields CDR1 MNHEY and CDR2 SVGAGI. This CDR3 is built from 14 residues. The DNA of the CDR3 is TGTGCCAGCAGTCTTGGGACGCCGACCTACGAGCAGTACGTC. Protein product: CASSLGTPTYEQYV.

The V and J genes are TRBV28 and TRBJ1-1, with D perhaps matching TRBD1 (6 bases). Trimming pared 5 bases from V and 2 bases from J, leaving 12 bases between. Germline V gene sequence: CDR1 MDHEN, CDR2 SYDVKM. This CDR3 is 14 amino acids long. CDR3 protein: CASSTGTGNTEAFF. The CDR3 DNA is TGTGCCAGCAGTACAGGGACGGGAAACACTGAAGCTTTCTTT.

This chain connects TRBV6-5 to TRBJ2-7; D is ambiguous. V dropped 0 bases and J dropped 5 bases, with 14 bases sitting between them. Germline V gene sequence: CDR1 MNHEY, CDR2 SVGAGI. The CDR3 consists of 15 residues. Here the CDR3 DNA reads TGTGCCAGCAGTTACTCGGGCGCCCCAAGCGACGAGCAGTACGTC. Translated, it gives CASSYSGAPSDEQYV.

The rearrangement uses TRBV4-2 and TRBJ1-2; D is unresolved. CDR1 and CDR2 (germline): LGHNA, YNFKEQ. The CDR3 is made up of 14 amino acids. The V and J ends lost 5 bases and 1 base respectively, with 11 bases between them. The CDR3 reads CASSATGDNYGYTF. DNA for the CDR3: TGTGCCAGCAGCGCGACTGGAGATAACTATGGCTACACCTTC.